This entry describes one TCR beta chain. This CDR3 is built from 15 residues. Trimming pared 4 bases from V and 6 bases from J, leaving 18 bases between. Germline assignment: CDR1 SGHRS and CDR2 YFSETQ. The source of the sample is a study of response to subunit inactivated influenza vaccine. MiXCR was run by TCRdb on the RT-PCR reads, yielding one entry per CDR3 protein. This sample yields about 540,000 distinct CDR3 sequences, of which approximately 22% are seen a single time; 2.5% to 3% belongs to the top ten. The sample also formed part of further work on T cells expressing NK-cell markers. This second study says: What made the TCR beta cDNA was 5'RACE template switching with UMIs. The study drew TCR beta repertoires from sorted CD3+CD56+NKG2C+, CD3+CD56+NKG2C- and CD3+CD56-NKG2C+ T cells. The study sequenced eight donors, seven HCMV-seropositive and one seronegative. Among CD8+ T cells from five or six donors, dominant NKG2C+ clonotypes accounted for 1.0-7.0%. A few donors' CD3+CD56-NKG2C+ cells were dominated by the same clonotypes.

The receptor comes from a man aged 45-65 years who received an inactivated influenza vaccine. Sequences were derived from CD4+ T cells sorted from PBMCs, sampled about 11 days after vaccination. The rearrangement joins TRBV5-1 to TRBJ2-3; the D gene is possibly TRBD1 (5 bases). The CDR3 spells CASSIRQGRSDTQYF. The CDR3 nucleotides are TGCGCCAGCAGCATTAGGCAGGGAAGGAGTGATACGCAGTATTTT.